This TCR beta chain is drawn from a study of blood T cell repertoires in COVID-19. The table came from immunoSEQ multiplex PCR; TCRdb's copy has only in-frame clones and leaves some out. The repertoire holds 150,000 to 200,000 clones, over 80% seen once, with under 4% in the top ten. V lost 1 base and J 0 bases, leaving 10 bases between the germline ends. This CDR3 is 15 amino acids long. Germline V CDR1 and CDR2: PRHDT, FYEKMQ (reference sequence). The source of this sequence is a woman in her twenties or thirties who had been exposed to COVID-19. Sequencing used PBMCs or T cells enriched from blood (not recorded which). The chain carries TRBV13 and TRBJ2-7, with D perhaps TRBD2 (6 bases). CDR3 DNA: TGTGCCAGCAGCTTAGCGGGGGACCCCTCCTACGAGCAGTACTTC. Translating gives CASSLAGDPSYEQYF. Together with reference TRBV13 and TRBJ2-7, the CDR3 gives the full variable domain: AAGVIQSPRHLIKEKRETATLKCYPIPRHDTVYWYQQGPGQDPQFLISFYEKMQSDKGSIPDRFSAQQFSDYHSELNMSSLELGDSALYFCASSLAGDPSYEQYFGPGTRLTVT.